The 5 T cell receptor beta chains below were found in one sample sequenced in a study of neurological immune-mediated disorders. TCRdb reanalysed the 5' RACE reads using MiXCR and keeps one entry per CDR3 protein. The repertoire holds roughly 62,000 distinct CDR3 sequences, under 5.5% seen once, with less than 3.5% in the top ten. Sequences were obtained from PBMCs. All receptors come from a woman aged 45 to 65 with multiple sclerosis.

There are many counts of this clonotype. This chain connects TRBV6-5 to TRBJ2-2; tentative D call: TRBD1 (6 bases). Per germline, CDR1 MNHEY and CDR2 SVGAGI. This CDR3 has 17 residues. The V end lost 2 bases, the J end lost 6 bases, and 19 bases lay between the germline ends. The CDR3 DNA sequence: TGTGCCAGCAGTTACCCCACGGGACATGTGGCGGCCGGGGAGCTGTTTTTT. This sequence encodes CASSYPTGHVAAGELFF.

This clonotype was found many times. V and J are TRBV7-2 and TRBJ2-5; 7 bases are a match to TRBD2. The CDR3 covers 13 residues. Germline V gene data show CDR1 as SGHTA and CDR2 as FQGNSA. V lost 7 bases to trimming and J lost 5 bases; unmatched junction nucleotides: 7. The CDR3 DNA is TGTGCCAGCACCCTCTCCGGGGGGGAGACCCAGTACTTC. Amino acid sequence: CASTLSGGETQYF.

This clonotype was seen a few times. This chain links TRBV5-1 with TRBJ1-4, with 7 nucleotides matching TRBD1. V trimming: 4 bases; J trimming: 5 bases; junction bases outside the gene matches: 5. CDR3 length: 14 residues. Germline V gene sequence: CDR1 SGHRS, CDR2 YFSETQ. DNA for the CDR3: TGCGCCAGCAGCCCGAGGGACAGCAATGAAAAACTGTTTTTT. It encodes CASSPRDSNEKLFF.

This clonotype was detected many times. This chain uses TRBV5-1 with TRBJ2-3, with unresolved D. V gave up 8 bases and J gave up 2 bases, with 9 bases separating them. The germline V gene encodes CDR1 SGHRS and CDR2 YFSETQ. The CDR3 loop spans 12 amino acids. The CDR3 reads CASKAFTDTQYF. DNA for the CDR3: TGCGCCAGTAAGGCCTTCACAGATACGCAGTATTTT.

In this sample, this clonotype turned up many times. The chain uses TRBV11-3 and TRBJ2-5, with 8 bases that match TRBD2. CDR1 SGHNT and CDR2 YENEEA come from the germline V gene. The CDR3 contains 13 residues. V gave up 5 bases and J gave up 2 bases; unmatched junction bases: 1. Written as DNA, the CDR3 is TGTGCCAGCAGCCGGGGGGGGCAAGAGACCCAGTACTTC. It yields the protein CASSRGGQETQYF.